The clone carrying this T cell receptor (beta chain) was counted between two and nine times. Antigen specificity is unknown. This sample stems from a study of metastatic and nonmetastatic thyroid tumors. TCRdb reanalyzed the PCR reads with MiXCR. The profile shows fewer than 25,000 clones, roughly 29% of them singletons. CDR1 is MDHEN and CDR2 is SYDVKM in the germline V gene. CDR3 length: 13 residues. Trimming took off 5 bases at V and 0 bases at J, with 8 bases between the two ends. Study-wide results and caveats: Benign nodules reportedly had significantly lower TCR beta diversity than malignant thyroid tumors in blood and tumor.

Before thyroid surgery, none of the patients had received any treatment. The chain has TRBV28 and TRBJ2-7; tentative D call: TRBD1 (6 bases). Sequencing used blood. This TCR came from a female donor with papillary thyroid cancer or a benign thyroid nodule (not recorded which). Some clones in this sample may be carry-over from other donors' samples. This chain's CDR3 is CASSPRGSYEQYF. The CDR3 DNA follows: TGTGCCAGCAGTCCCAGGGGCTCCTACGAGCAGTACTTC.